Below are 18 T cell receptor beta chains sequenced from a single sample in a study of blood T cell repertoires in COVID-19. Only in-frame clones appear in the TCRdb table, and some are missing; sequencing was by immunoSEQ multiplex PCR. The sample carries about 240,000 clones, roughly four fifths recorded once. The specimen sequenced was peripheral blood. The receptors were gathered from a woman of 80 years or more with COVID-19, enrolled during active disease.

The table lists this clone with a count of one. The chain is built from TRBV5-6 and TRBJ2-7, with no clear D. Germline V lookup: CDR1 SGHDT, CDR2 YYEEEE. V was clipped by 0 bases and J by 2 bases, with 6 bases between them. This CDR3 is built from 13 residues. CDR3: CASSLDRAYEQYF. The CDR3 DNA is TGTGCCAGCAGCTTGGACAGAGCCTACGAGCAGTACTTC.

CDR3 in DNA: TGCGCCAGCAGCCCGGACAGGAACACAGATACGCAGTATTTT. Its translation: CASSPDRNTDTQYF. The V and J genes are TRBV5-1 and TRBJ2-3, with 7 bases matching TRBD1. V gave up 4 bases and J gave up 2 bases; unmatched junction bases: 4. Germline V CDR1 and CDR2: SGHRS, YFSETQ. There are 14 residues in the CDR3.

This clone was observed once. For the CDR3, the DNA is TGTGCCAGCAGCGTCACAACCCCGGGACTAGCGGGAGGAGGGAGCGGGGAGCTGTTTTTT. Translation: CASSVTTPGLAGGGSGELFF. This rearrangement joins TRBV9 to TRBJ2-2; 15 nucleotides line up with TRBD2. The CDR3 sequence is 20 residues long. V lost 2 bases, J lost 7 bases, and 15 bases stayed unmatched. Germline CDR1 is SGDLS and CDR2 is YYNGEE. Together with reference TRBV9 and TRBJ2-2, the CDR3 gives the full variable domain: DSGVTQTPKHLITATGQRVTLRCSPRSGDLSVYWYQQSLDQGLQFLIQYYNGEERAKGNILERFSAQQFPDLHSELNLSSLELGDSALYFCASSVTTPGLAGGGSGELFFGEGSRLTVL.

As regards this clone: At the DNA level, this CDR3 is encoded by other sequences in the same sample as well. This chain links TRBV5-1 with TRBJ1-5; TRBD1 agrees at 10 bases. The CDR3 is 15 amino acids. The germline gives CDR1 SGHRS, CDR2 YFSETQ. After removal of 2 bases from V and 7 bases from J, the junction contained 6 bases not matched to a gene. The CDR3: CASSLTTGGGQPQHF. The CDR3 DNA is TGCGCCAGCAGCTTAACGACAGGGGGCGGACAGCCCCAGCATTTT.

This clone was recorded a few times. This chain joins TRBV30 and TRBJ1-1, with 8 bases lining up with TRBD1. The CDR3 spans 13 residues. The germline gives CDR1 GTSNPN, CDR2 SVGIG (reference sequence). With 3 bases clipped from V and 3 bases from J, the junction kept 3 bases outside the gene matches. CDR3 amino acids: CAWRPGGHTEAFF. CDR3 DNA: TGTGCCTGGAGGCCAGGGGGCCACACTGAAGCTTTCTTT.

The chain links TRBV6-5 to TRBJ2-1; TRBD2 matches at 8 bases. The germline V gene has CDR1 MNHEY and CDR2 SVGAGI. The CDR3 extends over 11 amino acids. Trimming removed 4 bases from V and 12 bases from J; junction bases left unmatched: 2. CDR3 nucleotides: TGTGCCAGCAGTTCTCTAGCGGGGCAGTTCTTC. Translation: CASSSLAGQFF.

V gene TRBV5-1 combines with J gene TRBJ2-1; D possibly corresponds to TRBD2 (6 bases). The CDR3 is made up of 15 amino acids. Trimming cost V 1 base and J 5 bases, with 13 bases left between them. Per the germline V gene, CDR1 is SGHRS and CDR2 is YFSETQ. CDR3 loop: CASSLTLAKDNEQFF. The CDR3 DNA reads as TGCGCCAGCAGCTTGACCCTAGCGAAAGACAATGAGCAGTTCTTC.

This clone was observed a handful of times. The same CDR3 can be traced to other DNA sequences in this sample. The chain employs TRBV3-1 (or the pseudogene TRBV3-2) and TRBJ1-3, with D unresolved. Germline V gene sequence: CDR1 LGHDT, CDR2 YNNKEL (reference sequence). The CDR3 spans 13 residues. Trimming pared 0 bases from V and 4 bases from J, leaving 4 bases between. This CDR3 is CASSQDSGNTIYF. CDR3 nucleotide sequence: TGTGCCAGCAGCCAAGATTCAGGAAACACCATATATTTT.

The chain is built from TRBV14 and TRBJ1-1; D is undetermined. Germline CDR1 is SGHDN and CDR2 is FVKESK. With 4 bases removed from V and 4 bases from J, the gap between germline ends came to 10 bases. The CDR3 covers 13 residues. DNA of the CDR3: TGTGCCAGCAGCCTGACACCTCGCACTGAAGCTTTCTTT. This gives the protein CASSLTPRTEAFF.

DNA of the CDR3: TGTGCCAGCAGCGTACAGGGGGCTGGGACAGATACGCAGTATTTT. Protein sequence: CASSVQGAGTDTQYF. This chain connects TRBV9 to TRBJ2-3; 8 nucleotides agree with TRBD1. Germline V gives CDR1 SGDLS, CDR2 YYNGEE. The CDR3 extends over 15 amino acids. Germline trimming cut 1 base from V and 3 bases from J; bases unmatched to any gene: 4.

This chain joins TRBV5-4 and TRBJ2-1; 7 bases are a match to TRBD2. This CDR3 is 16 amino acids long. V lost 0 bases to trimming and J lost 0 bases; unmatched junction nucleotides: 3. Germline loops: CDR1 SGHNT, CDR2 YYREEE (reference sequence). The CDR3 protein is CASSLGEGSSYNEQFF. DNA of the CDR3: TGTGCCAGCAGCTTGGGGGAGGGGAGCTCCTACAATGAGCAGTTCTTC.

J is TRBJ1-1 and V is TRBV18; no reliable D call. The CDR3 consists of 15 residues. Trimming took off 3 bases at V and 3 bases at J, with 14 bases between the two ends. CDR1 is KGHSH, CDR2 LQKENI, per germline. CDR3 amino acids: CASSPLGAGYTEAFF. The CDR3 nucleotides are TGTGCCAGCTCACCTTTAGGAGCGGGGTACACTGAAGCTTTCTTT.

This clone was recorded many times. The sample carries other DNA sequences with the same CDR3. The J gene is TRBJ2-7, the V gene TRBV5-1, with a possible D match to TRBD1 (6 bases). This CDR3 contains 15 residues. CDR1 is SGHRS and CDR2 is YFSETQ in the germline V gene. Deletions cut 0 bases from V and 4 bases from J, with 14 bases between. This CDR3 is CASSLAGLGGYEQYF. In DNA form, the CDR3 reads TGCGCCAGCAGCTTGGCCGGTCTAGGGGGTTACGAGCAGTACTTC.

The J gene is TRBJ2-7, the V gene TRBV7-9; TRBD1 matches at 10 bases. The germline CDR1 and CDR2 sequences are SEHNR and FQNEAQ (reference sequence). V shed 5 bases, J shed 7 bases, and the junction held 5 bases outside the gene matches. There are 13 residues in the CDR3. The CDR3 DNA reads TGTGCCAGCAGCCGGACAGGGGGAAGTGAGCAGTACTTC. It yields the protein CASSRTGGSEQYF.

This chain joins TRBV5-1 and TRBJ2-3; 8 nucleotides align to TRBD1. Unmatched junction bases numbered 10, after V lost 3 bases and J lost 1 base. Germline CDR1 and CDR2: SGHRS and YFSETQ. The CDR3 totals 17 residues. The CDR3 loop reads CASSSGQGALRTDTQYF. DNA of the CDR3: TGCGCCAGCAGCTCAGGACAGGGCGCCCTTCGCACAGATACGCAGTATTTT.

The genes are TRBV7-3 and TRBJ2-1; no clear D. Germline CDR1 and CDR2: SGHTA and FQGTGA. Trimming shortened V by 4 bases and J by 7 bases, and 14 bases separated the two germline ends. The CDR3 spans 14 residues. The CDR3 sequence: CASSSILGGNEQFF. CDR3 DNA sequence: TGTGCCAGCAGCTCTATCCTAGGTGGGAATGAGCAGTTCTTC. Full variable domain (remainder filled in from reference TRBV7-3 and TRBJ2-1): GAGVSQTPSNKVTEKGKYVELRCDPISGHTALYWYRQSLGQGPEFLIYFQGTGAADDSGLPNDRFFAVRPEGSVSTLKIQRTERGDSAVYLCASSSILGGNEQFFGPGTRLTVL.

V gene TRBV6-2 or TRBV6-3 combines with J gene TRBJ1-2; 8 positions agree with TRBD1. The CDR3 is 14 amino acids. V dropped 4 bases and J dropped 5; count of bases not matched to a gene: 6. Germline V gene sequence: CDR1 MNHEY, CDR2 SVGEGT. The CDR3 coding sequence is TGTGCCAGCAGTTGGGAAGGACAGGGATATGGCTACACCTTC. This sequence encodes CASSWEGQGYGYTF.

The rearrangement uses TRBV18 and TRBJ1-5, with TRBD1 as a possible D gene (5 bases). V was cut by 3 bases and J by 0 bases, with 18 bases left in between. The CDR3 has 18 amino acids. Germline-derived CDR1 and CDR2 are KGHSH and LQKENI. CDR3 nucleotides: TGTGCCAGCTCACCGAGCAGGGTGGCCTTTAATAGCAATCAGCCCCAGCATTTT. Protein product: CASSPSRVAFNSNQPQHF.